The clone carrying this TCR beta chain was observed a single time. V was clipped by 4 bases and J by 5 bases; unmatched bases: 19. Germline assignment: CDR1 MGHRA and CDR2 YSYEKL. The CDR3 is 18 residues long. These data come from a study of T cells in tuberculosis. Repertoires were generated with immunoSEQ multiplex PCR, while TCRdb's copy carries only in-frame clones and drops some. The table has 25,000 to 35,000 clones, less than 95% seen once. The gene calls are TRBV4-1 and TRBJ1-2, with 7 bases identical to TRBD1. Input material: PBMCs. The source of this sequence is a donor between 5 and 29 years old with latent tuberculosis or without tuberculosis infection. CDR3 in amino acids: CASSRSTGYLTSPYGYTF. In DNA form, the CDR3 reads TGCGCCAGCAGCCGATCGACAGGGTACCTAACCTCCCCTTATGGCTACACCTTC.